The 15 T cell receptor beta chains below were found in one sample sequenced in a study of blood T cell repertoires in COVID-19. Clones were read by immunoSEQ multiplex PCR, and TCRdb kept only the in-frame ones, dropping some. The sample lists under 500,000 clones, about 89% occurring once. Material for sequencing was peripheral blood. The receptors shown here come from a woman aged 25 to 39 with acute or convalescent COVID-19.

The chain uses TRBV7-9 and TRBJ2-2; D is perhaps TRBD2 (6 bases). Trimming pared 5 bases from V and 1 base from J, leaving 14 bases between. This CDR3 has 16 amino acids. Germline V gene sequence: CDR1 SEHNR, CDR2 FQNEAQ (reference sequence). The CDR3 region has the DNA TGTGCCAGCAGCCCCCGGGGAGCGGGGAACACCGGGGAGCTGTTTTTT. Residues: CASSPRGAGNTGELFF.

The J gene is TRBJ2-1, the V gene TRBV4-1; 11 nucleotides agree with TRBD1. V was clipped by 5 bases and J by 8 bases; unmatched bases: 8. CDR3 length equals 15 residues. Germline CDR1 MGHRA, CDR2 YSYEKL. CDR3 in DNA: TGCGCCAGCAGCTTAGGACAGGGGGCGGTTTATGAGCAGTTCTTC. Translating gives CASSLGQGAVYEQFF.

This clone was observed a few times. V is TRBV11-2 and J is TRBJ1-2; D not certain. Per germline, CDR1 SGHAT and CDR2 FQNNGV. Trimming stripped 5 bases from V and 2 bases from J, with 9 bases between. This CDR3 is built from 13 residues. The DNA for the CDR3 is TGTGCCAGCAGCCCAGACAAGAACTATGGCTACACCTTC. Its protein is CASSPDKNYGYTF.

The gene calls are TRBV3-1 (or the pseudogene TRBV3-2) and TRBJ1-1; D unresolved. The CDR3 totals 13 residues. V was pared by 3 bases and J by 6 bases, with 11 bases between. The germline V gene encodes CDR1 LGHDT and CDR2 YNNKEL (reference sequence). The CDR3 is CASSQIDIAEAFF. CDR3 coding DNA: TGTGCCAGCAGCCAGATAGACATTGCTGAAGCTTTCTTT.

This chain links TRBV4-1 with TRBJ2-1, with 12 bases that match TRBD2. Per the germline V gene, CDR1 is MGHRA and CDR2 is YSYEKL. The CDR3 contains 15 residues. Germline trimming cut 2 bases from V and 6 bases from J; bases unmatched to any gene: 2. The CDR3 region has the DNA TGCGCCAGCAGCCAACTAGCGGGGGGGCCCAATGAGCAGTTCTTC. It codes for CASSQLAGGPNEQFF.

The chain combines TRBV2 with TRBJ2-5, with TRBD1 identical over 7 bases. Germline trimming cut 3 bases from V and 0 bases from J; bases unmatched to any gene: 7. Germline loops: CDR1 SNHLY, CDR2 FYNNEI. This CDR3 has 16 residues. CDR3 nucleotide sequence: TGTGCCAGCAGTGACAGACAGGGAGCCCACCAAGAGACCCAGTACTTC. It codes for CASSDRQGAHQETQYF.

V gene TRBV20-1 combines with J gene TRBJ2-1; tentative D call: TRBD1 (6 bases). This CDR3 is 12 amino acids long. V lost 3 bases, J lost 7 bases, and 10 bases lay in between. The germline V gene encodes CDR1 DFQATT and CDR2 SNEGSKA (reference sequence). CDR3 protein: CSASRGFNEQFF. The CDR3 DNA reads TGCAGTGCTAGTAGGGGGTTTAATGAGCAGTTCTTC.

This clone was seen only a few times. The chain combines TRBV9 with TRBJ2-2; 9 bases map to TRBD1. After removal of 2 bases from V and 6 bases from J, the junction contained 5 bases not matched to a gene. The CDR3 is made up of 15 amino acids. Germline assignment: CDR1 SGDLS and CDR2 YYNGEE. CDR3 protein: CASSVGTGFPGELFF. The CDR3 DNA reads as TGTGCCAGCAGCGTCGGGACAGGGTTTCCCGGGGAGCTGTTTTTT.

With regard to this clone: An end of the junction does not agree with germline; a read error may underlie this. J is TRBJ1-3 and V is TRBV13; 7 nucleotides match TRBD1. Germline CDR1 and CDR2: PRHDT and FYEKMQ (reference sequence). This CDR3 is built from 16 residues. The CDR3 loop is CASSLGGSSSGNTIYF. In DNA form, the CDR3 reads TGTGCCAGCAGCCTAGGGGGCTCCTCCTCTGGAAACACCATATATTTT.

The chain employs TRBV3-1 (or the pseudogene TRBV3-2) and TRBJ2-3; D perhaps matches TRBD2 (5 bases). Trimming shortened V by 4 bases and J by 0 bases, and 8 bases separated the two germline ends. The V gene's germline CDR1 is LGHDT and CDR2 YNNKEL (reference sequence). The CDR3 runs 14 residues. The chain's CDR3 is CASSRRVSTDTQYF. As DNA, the CDR3 is TGTGCCAGCAGCCGGCGGGTGAGCACAGATACGCAGTATTTT.

This clone was seen just once. The chain is built from TRBV15 and TRBJ1-5, with D unclear. Looked up from germline, CDR1 is LNHNV and CDR2 is YYDKDF (reference sequence). This CDR3 contains 14 residues. The germline V and J ends were trimmed by 1 base and 0 bases, with 4 bases remaining between them. CDR3 DNA sequence: TGTGCCACCAGCAGAGGGAGTAGCAATCAGCCCCAGCATTTT. This sequence encodes CATSRGSSNQPQHF.

This clone was recorded once. The sample carries other DNA sequences with the same CDR3. The gene calls are TRBV5-4 and TRBJ2-1; no reliable D call. Germline lookup yields CDR1 SGHNT and CDR2 YYREEE (reference sequence). V was clipped by 0 bases and J by 0 bases, with 7 bases between them. The CDR3 covers 15 residues. The CDR3 spells CASSLDGSSYNEQFF. The DNA of the CDR3 is TGTGCCAGCAGCTTGGACGGTAGCTCCTACAATGAGCAGTTCTTC. Variable domain in full (rest from reference TRBV5-4 and TRBJ2-1): ETGVTQSPTHLIKTRGQQVTLRCSSQSGHNTVSWYQQALGQGPQFIFQYYREEENGRGNFPPRFSGLQFPNYSSELNVNALELDDSALYLCASSLDGSSYNEQFFGPGTRLTVL.

This clone was seen once. The CDR3 nucleotides are TGTGCCAGCAGCCCAAAGGACAGGGTTTCCTACGAGCAGTACTTC. This translates into CASSPKDRVSYEQYF. The V call is TRBV13, the J call TRBJ2-7, with 8 nucleotides matching TRBD1. Germline V lookup: CDR1 PRHDT, CDR2 FYEKMQ (reference sequence). The V and J ends lost 5 bases and 1 base, in that order; junction bases with no gene match: 7. The CDR3 is made up of 15 amino acids. Supplemented by reference TRBV13 and TRBJ2-7, the full variable domain reads AAGVIQSPRHLIKEKRETATLKCYPIPRHDTVYWYQQGPGQDPQFLISFYEKMQSDKGSIPDRFSAQQFSDYHSELNMSSLELGDSALYFCASSPKDRVSYEQYFGPGTRLTVT.

The chain employs TRBV30 and TRBJ1-6, with D uncertain. Trimming removed 6 bases at V and 6 bases at J, with 9 bases between. The CDR3 loop spans 12 amino acids. Germline lookup yields CDR1 GTSNPN and CDR2 SVGIG (reference sequence). CDR3 DNA sequence: TGTGCCTGTAGCGGTTCTAATTCACCCCTCCACTTT. Its translation: CACSGSNSPLHF.

Regarding this clone: This CDR3 is also generated by other DNA sequences in the sample. The V gene is TRBV7-9, the J gene TRBJ2-7; perhaps TRBD1 as D (6 bases). The V and J ends lost 5 bases and 3 bases respectively, with 11 bases between them. Per the germline V gene, CDR1 is SEHNR and CDR2 is FQNEAQ (reference sequence). The CDR3 spans 13 residues. This chain's CDR3 is CASSLGRGYEQYF. CDR3 nucleotides: TGTGCCAGCAGCCTAGGCAGGGGCTACGAGCAGTACTTC.